The 21 T cell receptor beta chains below all came from one sample that was sequenced in a study of T cells in women clearing cervical HPV infection. Sequencing used immunoSEQ multiplex PCR; TCRdb keeps in-frame clones, though not all of them. The specimen's table records approximately 31,000 clones. Sequencing input: blood buffy coat. The receptors come from a woman between 18 and 70 years old with a cervical HPV16 infection that either progressed to CIN3+ or cleared (not recorded which).

Turning to this clone: The DNA ends 3 residues before the CDR3 does, and the rest of the CDR3 is filled in from the germline J gene. This chain connects TRBV18 to TRBJ2-5, with unresolved D. Germline assignment: CDR1 KGHSH and CDR2 LQKENI. The CDR3 runs to 13 residues. Trimming removed 3 bases from V and 1 base from J, with 6 bases in between. The CDR3 here is CASSPRLQETQYF. The covered CDR3 bases are TGTGCCAGCTCACCCAGACTCCAAGAGACC. The full variable domain, completed using reference TRBV18 and TRBJ2-5, is NAGVMQNPRHLVRRRGQEARLRCSPMKGHSHVYWYRQLPEEGLKFMVYLQKENIIDESGMPKERFSAEFPKEGPSILRIQQVVRGDSAAYFCASSPRLQETQYFGPGTRLLVL.

In the case of this clone: The observed sequence ends 3 residues before the CDR3 terminus, with the missing tail filled in from the germline J gene. The chain uses TRBV7-9 and TRBJ1-2; D ambiguous. Germline V CDR1 and CDR2: SEHNR, FQNEAQ (reference sequence). The CDR3 runs 13 residues. The sequenced CDR3 bases are TGTGCCAGCAGCTTCAACGAATTCTACGAC. Translation gives CASSFNEFYD. The whole CDR3 sequence is CASSFNEFYDYTF.

This clone is classed as medium-sized by frequency. CDR3 DNA, as far as it was read: TGTGCCAGCAGTTACAGGGGTTCCTACGAG. Residues: CASSYRGSYE. The complete CDR3 reads CASSYRGSYEQYF. This chain links TRBV6-2 or TRBV6-3 with TRBJ2-7, with D possibly matching TRBD1 (5 bases). Sequencing ends 3 residues short of the CDR3 end; the germline J gene provides the rest. The germline V gene encodes CDR1 MNHEY and CDR2 SVGEGT. The CDR3 covers 13 residues. V was shortened by 2 bases and J by 1 base, with 6 bases between the two germline ends.

Note on this clone: The CDR3 extends 3 residues past the end of the read, so its final part is completed from the germline J gene. The chain carries TRBV20-1 and TRBJ1-1; maybe TRBD1 (6 bases). With 0 bases removed from V and 6 bases from J, the gap between germline ends came to 11 bases. Per germline, CDR1 DFQATT and CDR2 SNEGSKA (reference sequence). This CDR3 region has 13 residues. CDR3 sequence reads: CSARDRGYPEAFF. The covered CDR3 bases are TGCAGTGCTAGAGATAGGGGGTACCCTGAA.

Notes on this clone: Compared with germline, one end of the junction differs, possibly owing to a read error. Read coverage stops 3 residues before the CDR3 terminus; the germline J gene supplies the remainder. This chain uses TRBV4-2 with TRBJ2-4; 8 nucleotides align to TRBD1. The CDR3 runs to 15 residues. From germline, CDR1 is LGHNA and CDR2 YNFKEQ. This CDR3 reads CASSQDGQGQNIQYF. CDR3 DNA (partial): TGCGCCAGCAGCCAGGATGGACAGGGCCAAAACATT.

Notes on this clone: The CDR3 end falls 3 residues outside the read, so it is completed with the germline J gene. V is TRBV10-2 and J is TRBJ2-3; the match to TRBD2 covers 8 bases. Germline V CDR1 and CDR2: WSHSY, SAAADI. Losses at the gene ends were 7 bases for V and 6 bases for J; bases not matched to a gene: 6. The CDR3 is 13 residues long. This CDR3 is CASKAGASDTQYF. CDR3 DNA (partial): TGCGCCAGCAAAGCGGGAGCTTCGGATACG.

Regarding this clone: The read finishes 3 residues shy of the CDR3 end, and the germline J gene is used to complete it. The chain combines TRBV19 with TRBJ2-5, with a tentative D call TRBD1 (5 bases). This CDR3 region has 13 residues. Between the trimmed V and J ends, which lost 3 bases and 2 bases, there was a span of 7 bases. Germline CDR1 LNHDA, CDR2 SQIVND (reference sequence). The CDR3 here is CASSMRQQETQYF. The sequenced part of the CDR3 DNA is TGTGCCAGTAGTATGAGACAGCAAGAGACC.

For this clone: The observed sequence ends 3 residues before the CDR3 terminus, with the missing tail filled in from the germline J gene. This chain uses TRBV7-9 with TRBJ2-3, with 9 bases matching TRBD1. V gave up 5 bases and J gave up 3 bases; unmatched junction bases: 6. The CDR3 length is 15 residues. Per the germline V gene, CDR1 is SEHNR and CDR2 is FQNEAQ (reference sequence). CDR3 amino acids: CASSPGTGKTDTQYF. The sequenced part of the CDR3 DNA is TGTGCCAGCAGCCCCGGGACAGGGAAGACAGATACG. The complete variable domain, with remaining parts taken from reference TRBV7-9 and TRBJ2-3, reads DTGVSQNPRHKITKRGQNVTFRCDPISEHNRLYWYRQTLGQGPEFLTYFQNEAQLEKSRLLSDRFSAERPKGSFSTLEIQRTEQGDSAMYLCASSPGTGKTDTQYFGPGTRLTVL.

CDR3 bases read: TGTGCCTGGAGTTCCGGGGGTTACAATTCACCA. It translates to CAWSSGGYNSP. The full CDR3 protein is CAWSSGGYNSPLFF. The chain has TRBV30 and TRBJ1-4; weak D call: TRBD1 (5 bases). The read falls 3 residues short of the CDR3 end, and the missing part is taken from the germline J gene. Germline V gives CDR1 GTSNPN, CDR2 SVGIG (reference sequence). This CDR3 contains 14 residues.

A note on this clone: The sequenced fragment ends 3 residues before the CDR3 boundary, so the rest is inferred from the germline J gene. This sequence joins TRBV18 and TRBJ2-7; TRBD1 matches at 7 bases. J gave up 2 bases and V 4 bases, and 11 bases lay outside the gene matches. CDR3 size: 16 residues. Germline V gives CDR1 KGHSH, CDR2 LQKENI. The DNA read from the CDR3 is TGTGCCAGCTCACTATTCGGGACAGACCTAACCTACGAG. This gives the protein CASSLFGTDLTYE. The CDR3, in full, reads CASSLFGTDLTYEQYF.

In the case of this clone: The read comes to an end 3 residues before the CDR3 does, leaving the germline J gene to fill in the end. The chain couples TRBV19 to TRBJ1-5; TRBD1 matches at 11 bases. With V trimmed by 4 bases and J by 2 bases, 4 bases remained unmatched. The CDR3 spans 16 residues. Germline CDR1 LNHDA, CDR2 SQIVND (reference sequence). The CDR3 protein is CASSTPGQGGNQPQHF. The CDR3 bases that were read are TGTGCCAGTAGTACTCCGGGACAGGGGGGCAATCAGCCC.

Comment on this clone: The CDR3 extends 3 residues past the end of the read, so its final part is completed from the germline J gene. V usage is TRBV30 and J usage is TRBJ2-5; 10 positions agree with TRBD2. The germline gives CDR1 GTSNPN, CDR2 SVGIG (reference sequence). Trimming at V came to 5 bases and at J to 6 bases, leaving 6 bases not matched to a gene. The CDR3 is 13 residues long. The DNA read from the CDR3 is TGTGCCTGGGCTAGCGGGAGATTACAGACC. Amino acids: CAWASGRLQT. The full-length CDR3 reads as CAWASGRLQTQYF.

Note on this clone: The read gets to within 3 residues of the CDR3 end, and the germline J gene fills in the rest. The chain employs TRBV28 and TRBJ1-2; 7 bases align to TRBD1. CDR1 is MDHEN, CDR2 SYDVKM, per germline. The CDR3 runs to 14 residues. With V trimmed by 5 bases and J by 1 base, 4 bases remained unmatched. The sequenced CDR3 bases are TGTGCCAGCAGTCAGACAGGGCATAACTATGGC. It specifies CASSQTGHNYG. The CDR3 as a whole reads CASSQTGHNYGYTF.

About this clone itself: The read is 3 residues too short to cover the CDR3 end, so that end is filled in from the germline J gene. The V and J genes are TRBV19 and TRBJ1-5, with 7 nucleotides matching TRBD1. The V gene's germline CDR1 is LNHDA and CDR2 SQIVND (reference sequence). This CDR3 has 16 amino acids. Trimming at V came to 7 bases and at J to 0 bases, leaving 9 bases not matched to a gene. CDR3 loop: CASNNRGQYSNQPQHF. The covered CDR3 bases are TGTGCCAGTAATAACAGGGGCCAATATAGCAATCAGCCC.

A remark on this clone: The DNA ends 3 residues before the CDR3 does, and the rest of the CDR3 is filled in from the germline J gene. The chain joins TRBV20-1 to TRBJ2-7; 7 bases map to TRBD2. The germline V gene encodes CDR1 DFQATT and CDR2 SNEGSKA (reference sequence). V shed 6 bases, J shed 3 bases, and the junction held 8 bases outside the gene matches. This CDR3 region has 13 residues. The CDR3 sequence: CSASTSSYYEQYF. The part of the CDR3 DNA that was read is TGCAGTGCATCGACTAGCAGCTACTACGAG.

Of note for this clone: Read sequence stops 3 residues before the CDR3 end, and the germline J gene provides the missing end. The chain joins TRBV5-1 to TRBJ2-1; TRBD1 might be the D (6 bases). The V and J ends lost 0 bases and 4 bases respectively, with 11 bases between them. This CDR3 is 15 amino acids long. CDR1 SGHRS and CDR2 YFSETQ come from the germline V gene. The covered CDR3 bases are TGCGCCAGCAGCTTGGTTCCAGGGGAGTACAATGAG. It codes for CASSLVPGEYNE. The complete CDR3 reads CASSLVPGEYNEQFF.

Turning to this clone: The CDR3 end is not reached by the read, which stops 3 residues before it; the germline J gene fills it in. The chain recombines TRBV29-1 with TRBJ1-2; tentative D call: TRBD1 (6 bases). Per germline, CDR1 SQVTM and CDR2 ANQGSEA. The CDR3 has 13 amino acids. CDR3 sequence reads: CSVDREGGYDYTF. CDR3 DNA, as far as it was read: TGCAGCGTTGACAGGGAAGGGGGTTACGAC.

To note about this clone: The CDR3 is cut off 3 residues early in the read; its end comes from the germline J gene. The rearrangement links TRBV5-6 to TRBJ1-6, with D possibly being TRBD1 (6 bases). The V gene's germline CDR1 is SGHDT and CDR2 YYEEEE. The CDR3 runs to 14 residues. CDR3 sequence reads: CASSARRQALSLHF. The covered CDR3 bases are TGTGCCAGCAGCGCGCGGCGACAGGCTTTATCC. The entire variable domain, with the rest obtained from reference TRBV5-6 and TRBJ1-6, is as follows: DAGVTQSPTHLIKTRGQQVTLRCSPKSGHDTVSWYQQALGQGPQFIFQYYEEEERQRGNFPDRFSGHQFPNYSSELNVNALLLGDSALYLCASSARRQALSLHFGNGTRLTVT.

Points on this clone: Sequencing ends 3 residues short of the CDR3 end; the germline J gene provides the rest. The chain has TRBV30 and TRBJ2-7, with D possibly matching TRBD2 (6 bases). Germline V CDR1 and CDR2: GTSNPN, SVGIG (reference sequence). The CDR3 totals 12 residues. V was trimmed by 0 bases and J by 6 bases, leaving 9 bases between them. The covered CDR3 bases are TGTGCCTGGAGTGTACGGAGGGGCGAG. This gives the protein CAWSVRRGE. The full-length CDR3 reads as CAWSVRRGEQYF.

Concerning this clone itself: The CDR3 end falls 3 residues outside the read, so it is completed with the germline J gene. The rearrangement joins TRBV7-9 to TRBJ1-1; 10 bases are shared with TRBD1. The CDR3 totals 15 residues. Germline lookup yields CDR1 SEHNR and CDR2 FQNEAQ (reference sequence). J was trimmed by 6 bases and V by 5 bases; bases with no gene match: 9. The CDR3 bases that were read are TGTGCCAGCAGCGAGACCGGGACAGGGGCTCCTGAA. Amino acids: CASSETGTGAPE. The complete CDR3 protein is CASSETGTGAPEAFF.

Worth noting for this clone: From the germline J gene comes the end of the CDR3, since the read stops 3 residues before it. The V and J genes are TRBV28 and TRBJ2-1; 9 bases line up with TRBD2. V lost 7 bases and J lost 0; bases outside the gene matches: 1. CDR3 length equals 14 residues. Germline CDR1 reads MDHEN; CDR2 reads SYDVKM. The CDR3 reads CASNSGSSYNEQFF. The DNA read from the CDR3 is TGTGCCAGCAATAGCGGGAGCTCCTACAATGAG.